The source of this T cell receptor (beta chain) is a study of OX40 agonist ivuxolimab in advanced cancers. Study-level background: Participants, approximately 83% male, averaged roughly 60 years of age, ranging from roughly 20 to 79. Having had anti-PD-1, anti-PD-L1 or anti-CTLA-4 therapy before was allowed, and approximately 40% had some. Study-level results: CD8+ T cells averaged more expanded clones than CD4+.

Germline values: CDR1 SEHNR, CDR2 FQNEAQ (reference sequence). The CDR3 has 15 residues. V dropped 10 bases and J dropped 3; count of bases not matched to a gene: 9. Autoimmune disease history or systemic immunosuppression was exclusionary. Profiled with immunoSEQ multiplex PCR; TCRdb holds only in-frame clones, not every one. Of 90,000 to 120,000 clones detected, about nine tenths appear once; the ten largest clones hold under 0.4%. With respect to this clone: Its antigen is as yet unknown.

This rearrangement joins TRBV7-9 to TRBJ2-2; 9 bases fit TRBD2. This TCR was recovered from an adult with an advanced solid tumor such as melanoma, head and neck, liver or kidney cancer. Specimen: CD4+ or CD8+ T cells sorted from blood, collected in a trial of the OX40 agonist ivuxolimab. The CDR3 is CATNLREGDTGELFF. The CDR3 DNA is TGTGCCACCAATTTGCGGGAGGGAGACACCGGGGAGCTGTTTTTT.